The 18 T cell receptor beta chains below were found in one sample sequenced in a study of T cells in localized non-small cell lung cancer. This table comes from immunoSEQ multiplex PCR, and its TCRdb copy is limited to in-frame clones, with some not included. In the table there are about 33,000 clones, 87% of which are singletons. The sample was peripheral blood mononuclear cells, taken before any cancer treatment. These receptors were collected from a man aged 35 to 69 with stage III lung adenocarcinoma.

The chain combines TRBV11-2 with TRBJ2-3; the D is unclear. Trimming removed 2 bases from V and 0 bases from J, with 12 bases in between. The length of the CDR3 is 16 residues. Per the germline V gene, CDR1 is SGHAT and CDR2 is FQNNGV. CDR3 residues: CASSLQVKISTDTQYF. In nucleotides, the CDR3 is TGTGCCAGCAGCTTACAGGTTAAGATTAGCACAGATACGCAGTATTTT.

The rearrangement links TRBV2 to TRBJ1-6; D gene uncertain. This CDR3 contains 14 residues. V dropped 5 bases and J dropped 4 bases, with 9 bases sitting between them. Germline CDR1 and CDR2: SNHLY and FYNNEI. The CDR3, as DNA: TGTGCCAGCAGTCCGGAACGGTATAATTCACCCCTCCACTTT. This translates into CASSPERYNSPLHF.

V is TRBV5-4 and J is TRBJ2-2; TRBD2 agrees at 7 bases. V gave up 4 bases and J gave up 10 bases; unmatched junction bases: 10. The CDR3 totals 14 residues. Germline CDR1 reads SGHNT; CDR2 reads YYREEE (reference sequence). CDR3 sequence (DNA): TGTGCCAGCAGCCAAGGACTAGAAGCGGTGGAGCTGTTTTTT. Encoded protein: CASSQGLEAVELFF.

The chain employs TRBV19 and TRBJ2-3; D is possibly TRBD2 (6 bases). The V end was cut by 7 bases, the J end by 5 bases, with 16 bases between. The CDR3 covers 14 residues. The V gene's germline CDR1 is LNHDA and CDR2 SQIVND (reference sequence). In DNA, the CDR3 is TGTGCCAGTACCCCGGGGCGGGGAGGAGATACGCAGTATTTT. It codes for CASTPGRGGDTQYF.

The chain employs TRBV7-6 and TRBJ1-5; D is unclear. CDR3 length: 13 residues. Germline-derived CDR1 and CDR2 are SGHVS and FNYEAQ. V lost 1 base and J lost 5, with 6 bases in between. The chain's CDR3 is CASSLGPDQPQHF. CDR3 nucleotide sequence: TGTGCCAGCAGCTTAGGGCCCGATCAGCCCCAGCATTTT.

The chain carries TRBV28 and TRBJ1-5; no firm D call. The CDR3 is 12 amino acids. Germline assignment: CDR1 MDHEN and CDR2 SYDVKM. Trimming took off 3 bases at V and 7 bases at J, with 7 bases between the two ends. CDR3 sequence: CASSFSQQPQHF. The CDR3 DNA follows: TGTGCCAGCAGTTTCTCCCAACAGCCCCAGCATTTT. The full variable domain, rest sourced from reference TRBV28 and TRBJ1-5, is DVKVTQSSRYLVKRTGEKVFLECVQDMDHENMFWYRQDPGLGLRLIYFSYDVKMKEKGDIPEGYSVSREKKERFSLILESASTNQTSMYLCASSFSQQPQHFGDGTRLSIL.

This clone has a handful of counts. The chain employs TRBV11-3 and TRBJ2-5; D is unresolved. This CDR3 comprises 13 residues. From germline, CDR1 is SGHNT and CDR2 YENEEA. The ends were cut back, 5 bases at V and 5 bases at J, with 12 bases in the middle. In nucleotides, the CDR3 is TGTGCCAGCAGCCGATCCTTGGGGGAGACCCAGTACTTC. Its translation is CASSRSLGETQYF.

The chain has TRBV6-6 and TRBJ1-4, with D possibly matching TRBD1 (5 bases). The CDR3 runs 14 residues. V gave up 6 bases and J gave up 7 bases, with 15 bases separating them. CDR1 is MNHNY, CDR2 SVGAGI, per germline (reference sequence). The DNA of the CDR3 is TGTGCCAGCAGGCCAGGGTGGGGCGGTGAAAAACTGTTTTTT. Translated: CASRPGWGGEKLFF.

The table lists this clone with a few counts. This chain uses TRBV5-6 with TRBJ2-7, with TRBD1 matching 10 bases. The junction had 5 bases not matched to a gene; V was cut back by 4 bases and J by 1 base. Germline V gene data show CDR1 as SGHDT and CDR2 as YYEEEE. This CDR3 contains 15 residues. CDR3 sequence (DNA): TGTGCCAGCAGCCGCGGGGACAGGGGATCCTACGAGCAGTACTTC. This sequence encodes CASSRGDRGSYEQYF.

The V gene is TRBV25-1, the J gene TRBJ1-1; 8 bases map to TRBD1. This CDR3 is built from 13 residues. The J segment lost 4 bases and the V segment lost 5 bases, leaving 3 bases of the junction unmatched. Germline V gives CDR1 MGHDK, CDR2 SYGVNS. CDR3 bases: TGTGCCAGCAGTCCGACAGGGGTCACTGAAGCTTTCTTT. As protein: CASSPTGVTEAFF.

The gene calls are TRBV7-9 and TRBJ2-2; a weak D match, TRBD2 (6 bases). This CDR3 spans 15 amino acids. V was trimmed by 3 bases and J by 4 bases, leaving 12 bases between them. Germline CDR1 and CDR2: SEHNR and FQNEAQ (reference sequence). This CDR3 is CASSLVAESTGELFF. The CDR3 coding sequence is TGTGCCAGCAGCTTGGTAGCGGAGAGCACCGGGGAGCTGTTTTTT.

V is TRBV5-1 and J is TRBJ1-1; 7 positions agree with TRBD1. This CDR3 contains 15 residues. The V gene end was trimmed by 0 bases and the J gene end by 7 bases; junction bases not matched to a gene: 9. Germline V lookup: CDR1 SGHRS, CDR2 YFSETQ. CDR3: CASSLGATGSVEAFF. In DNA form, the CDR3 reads TGCGCCAGCAGCTTGGGAGCGACAGGGTCGGTTGAAGCTTTCTTT.

CDR3 DNA sequence: TGTGCCAGCACATTTGTGGGACTGAACTACGAGCAGTACTTC. As protein: CASTFVGLNYEQYF. V usage is TRBV11-2 and J usage is TRBJ2-7; D may be TRBD2 (6 bases). V was clipped by 7 bases and J by 3 bases, with 16 bases between them. The CDR3 runs 14 residues. Germline-derived CDR1 and CDR2 are SGHAT and FQNNGV.

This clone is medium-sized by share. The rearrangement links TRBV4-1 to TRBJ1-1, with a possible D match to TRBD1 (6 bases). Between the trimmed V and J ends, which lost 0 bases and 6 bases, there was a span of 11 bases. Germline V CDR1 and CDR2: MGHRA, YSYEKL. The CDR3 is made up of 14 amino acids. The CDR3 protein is CASSQEGGLAEAFF. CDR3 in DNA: TGCGCCAGCAGCCAAGAGGGGGGGCTCGCTGAAGCTTTCTTT.

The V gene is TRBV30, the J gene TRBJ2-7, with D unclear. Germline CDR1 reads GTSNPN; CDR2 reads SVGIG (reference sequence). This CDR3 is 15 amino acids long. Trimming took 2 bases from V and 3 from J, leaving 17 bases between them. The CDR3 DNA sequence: TGTGCCTGGAGTCACCATGGCAGTAGCTTCTACGAGCAGTACTTC. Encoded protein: CAWSHHGSSFYEQYF.

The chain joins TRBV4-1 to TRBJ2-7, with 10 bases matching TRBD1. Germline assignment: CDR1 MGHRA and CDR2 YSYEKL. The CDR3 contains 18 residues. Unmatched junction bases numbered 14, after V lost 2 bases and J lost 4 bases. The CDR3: CASSQKTPTGQGRYEQYF. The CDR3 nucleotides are TGCGCCAGCAGCCAAAAAACACCTACGGGACAGGGGAGATACGAGCAGTACTTC.

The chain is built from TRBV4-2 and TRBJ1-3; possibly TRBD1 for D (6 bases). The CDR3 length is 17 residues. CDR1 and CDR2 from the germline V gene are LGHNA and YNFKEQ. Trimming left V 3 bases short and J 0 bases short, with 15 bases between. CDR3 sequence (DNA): TGTGCCAGCAGCCAGTCTTACAGGGAGAACTCTGGAAACACCATATATTTT. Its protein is CASSQSYRENSGNTIYF.

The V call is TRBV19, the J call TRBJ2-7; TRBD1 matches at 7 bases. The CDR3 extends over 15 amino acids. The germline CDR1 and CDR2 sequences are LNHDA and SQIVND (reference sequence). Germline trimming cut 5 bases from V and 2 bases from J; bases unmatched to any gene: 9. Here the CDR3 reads CASSVGTEPTYEQYF. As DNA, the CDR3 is TGTGCCAGTAGTGTAGGGACAGAACCGACCTACGAGCAGTACTTC.